The next 26 T cell receptor beta chains were all read from a single sample in a study of lymphopenia after photon versus proton radiotherapy. Using immunoSEQ multiplex PCR, the repertoire was profiled, and TCRdb retains in-frame clones only, with some absent. The table records around 42,000 clones, 85% of them present only once. The source was peripheral blood, collected from a patient treated with photon-based radiotherapy. The receptors were gathered from a man aged 35 to 55 with gastric cancer.

This sequence joins TRBV14 and TRBJ2-1, with D perhaps matching TRBD1 (5 bases). From germline, CDR1 is SGHDN and CDR2 FVKESK. The CDR3 spans 12 residues. Trimming left V 4 bases short and J 9 bases short, with 10 bases between. The CDR3 DNA reads TGTGCCAGCAGCCCCAGGGTGTCTGAGCAGTTCTTC. Its protein product is CASSPRVSEQFF.

This chain joins TRBV6-1 and TRBJ2-7, with 9 bases lining up with TRBD1. V gave up 4 bases and J gave up 7 bases; unmatched junction bases: 5. The CDR3 contains 13 residues. The V gene's germline CDR1 is MNHNS and CDR2 SASEGT. The CDR3 bases are TGTGCCAGCAGTGGGGGACAGGGTGAGGAGCAGTACTTC. It yields the protein CASSGGQGEEQYF.

This clone showed up just once. The V and J genes are TRBV27 and TRBJ2-6; D is perhaps TRBD1 or TRBD2 (6 bases each). The germline V gene has CDR1 MNHEY and CDR2 SMNVEV (reference sequence). The CDR3 has 16 amino acids. Trimming removed 8 bases from V and 2 bases from J, with 16 bases in between. For the CDR3, the DNA is TGTGCCAGCGCCTTTAACGGGGGCACTGGGGCCAACGTCCTGACTTTC. Protein: CASAFNGGTGANVLTF.

The rearrangement uses TRBV5-1 and TRBJ1-3; D possibly corresponds to TRBD1 (5 bases). The CDR3 runs to 13 residues. Looked up from germline, CDR1 is SGHRS and CDR2 is YFSETQ. The V end lost 3 bases, the J end lost 7 bases, and 11 bases lay between the germline ends. The CDR3 DNA reads TGCGCCAGCAGCTCGGGTGGGGACAACACCATATATTTT. The encoded protein is CASSSGGDNTIYF. Using reference TRBV5-1 and TRBJ1-3 for the parts outside the CDR3, the full variable domain is KAGVTQTPRYLIKTRGQQVTLSCSPISGHRSVSWYQQTPGQGLQFLFEYFSETQRNKGNFPGRFSGRQFSNSRSEMNVSTLELGDSALYLCASSSGGDNTIYFGEGSWLTVV.

The chain couples TRBV7-3 to TRBJ2-3; D is unresolved. The CDR3 runs to 14 residues. The V and J ends lost 4 bases and 0 bases respectively, with 8 bases between them. Germline assignment: CDR1 SGHTA and CDR2 FQGTGA. The CDR3, as DNA: TGTGCCAGCAGCTCCTCCTGGAGCACAGATACGCAGTATTTT. The encoded protein is CASSSSWSTDTQYF.

The sample holds one count of this clone. V gene TRBV11-2 combines with J gene TRBJ1-1; 7 bases line up with TRBD1. V was clipped by 1 base and J by 1 base; unmatched bases: 0. The CDR3 is 14 amino acids. Germline CDR1 SGHAT, CDR2 FQNNGV. The CDR3 coding sequence is TGTGCCAGCAGCTTAGGACAGGGGAACACTGAAGCTTTCTTT. Its protein is CASSLGQGNTEAFF.

This clone was found once. The V call is TRBV9, the J call TRBJ2-5; 12 bases are shared with TRBD1. Germline CDR1 reads SGDLS; CDR2 reads YYNGEE. The CDR3 loop spans 16 amino acids. Trimming took 2 bases from V and 2 from J; bases not matched to a gene: 4. CDR3 protein: CASSVMGQGAQETQYF. In DNA form, the CDR3 reads TGTGCCAGCAGCGTTATGGGACAGGGGGCTCAAGAGACCCAGTACTTC.

This chain connects TRBV5-6 to TRBJ1-5, with a weak D call TRBD1 (6 bases). V was pared by 0 bases and J by 5 bases, with 9 bases between. Germline V lookup: CDR1 SGHDT, CDR2 YYEEEE. The CDR3 has 14 residues. The CDR3 DNA sequence: TGTGCCAGCAGCTTGGGGGGGCGTCATCAGCCCCAGCATTTT. Translating gives CASSLGGRHQPQHF.

The CDR3 region has the DNA TGTGCCAGCAGTGACCGGGCGGGCCTCCCCTCACCCCTCCACTTT. As protein: CASSDRAGLPSPLHF. The V and J genes are TRBV6-4 and TRBJ1-6; D uncertain. Looked up from germline, CDR1 is MRHNA and CDR2 is SNTAGT. The CDR3 has 15 residues. Trimming took off 2 bases at V and 10 bases at J, with 15 bases between the two ends.

This chain joins TRBV4-2 and TRBJ2-4; 9 bases are shared with TRBD2. The CDR3 spans 18 residues. Germline CDR1 reads LGHNA; CDR2 reads YNFKEQ. The V and J ends lost 1 base and 0 bases, in that order; junction bases with no gene match: 7. The CDR3 sequence: CASSQVASGDLAKNIQYF. The CDR3 region has the DNA TGTGCCAGCAGCCAAGTCGCTAGCGGGGACCTAGCCAAAAACATTCAGTACTTC.

The chain has TRBV11-1 and TRBJ1-6; no clear D. With 3 bases removed from V and 7 bases from J, the gap between germline ends came to 10 bases. The CDR3 totals 14 residues. Germline lookup yields CDR1 SGHAT and CDR2 FQDESV (reference sequence). CDR3 in DNA: TGTGCCAGCAGCTTCGTAATTGCGAATTCACCCCTCCACTTT. Translated, it gives CASSFVIANSPLHF. The whole variable domain, remainder taken from reference TRBV11-1 and TRBJ1-6, is EAEVAQSPRYKITEKSQAVAFWCDPISGHATLYWYRQILGQGPELLVQFQDESVVDDSQLPKDRFSAERLKGVDSTLKIQPAELGDSAMYLCASSFVIANSPLHFGNGTRLTVT.

The rearrangement links TRBV9 to TRBJ1-2; D ambiguous. The CDR3 extends over 13 amino acids. The germline V gene has CDR1 SGDLS and CDR2 YYNGEE. V was trimmed by 0 bases and J by 7 bases, leaving 10 bases between them. CDR3 sequence (DNA): TGTGCCAGCAGCGTAGATTTGCTCGGTGGCTACACCTTC. Translation gives CASSVDLLGGYTF.

J is TRBJ2-1 and V is TRBV7-6; perhaps TRBD2 as D (7 bases). The CDR3 has 14 amino acids. Germline assignment: CDR1 SGHVS and CDR2 FNYEAQ. V lost 5 bases to trimming and J lost 7 bases, with 15 bases between them. The CDR3 sequence: CASSPEGGANEQFF. CDR3 nucleotide sequence: TGTGCCAGCAGCCCGGAAGGGGGGGCTAATGAGCAGTTCTTC.

The chain is built from TRBV27 and TRBJ1-1; D ambiguous. This CDR3 has 14 amino acids. CDR1 is MNHEY and CDR2 is SMNVEV in the germline V gene (reference sequence). The ends were cut back, 5 bases at V and 5 bases at J, with 15 bases in the middle. CDR3 sequence reads: CASSPHPGATEAFF. The CDR3 region has the DNA TGTGCCAGCAGTCCACACCCAGGTGCAACTGAAGCTTTCTTT.

The CDR3 reads CASSVNTGRGLTEAFF. Here the CDR3 DNA reads TGTGCCAGCAGCGTCAACACGGGCAGGGGTCTAACTGAAGCTTTCTTT. This rearrangement joins TRBV9 to TRBJ1-1, with TRBD1 as a possible D gene (6 bases). The CDR3 covers 16 residues. In germline, CDR1 is SGDLS, CDR2 YYNGEE. V lost 2 bases, J lost 5 bases, and 19 bases lay in between.

This chain joins TRBV15 and TRBJ2-3; D may correspond to TRBD1 or TRBD2 (6 bases each). This CDR3 contains 17 residues. The germline V gene encodes CDR1 LNHNV and CDR2 YYDKDF (reference sequence). Trimming left V 0 bases short and J 0 bases short, with 13 bases between. CDR3 bases: TGTGCCACCAGCAGAGATAAGGGGGGCACTAGCACAGATACGCAGTATTTT. Encoded protein: CATSRDKGGTSTDTQYF.

In its sample, this clone was seen a few times. J is TRBJ1-5 and V is TRBV27, with 7 bases that match TRBD1. The CDR3 is 16 amino acids. Germline trimming cut 4 bases from V and 3 bases from J; bases unmatched to any gene: 9. The germline CDR1 and CDR2 sequences are MNHEY and SMNVEV (reference sequence). As DNA, the CDR3 is TGTGCCAGCAGTTGCGACCGGGACAGCGACAATCAGCCCCAGCATTTT. This encodes CASSCDRDSDNQPQHF.

This clone has more than one count but fewer than ten. This CDR3 is also generated by other DNA sequences in the sample. The chain recombines TRBV19 with TRBJ2-7, with TRBD1 as a possible D gene (6 bases). CDR1 and CDR2 from the germline V gene are LNHDA and SQIVND (reference sequence). The CDR3 totals 13 residues. V was trimmed by 3 bases and J by 2 bases, leaving 8 bases between them. The CDR3 reads CASSIDRTYEQYF. As DNA, the CDR3 is TGTGCCAGTAGTATTGACAGGACCTACGAGCAGTACTTC.

The chain carries TRBV4-3 and TRBJ1-1; 8 bases agree with TRBD1. There are 15 residues in the CDR3. The trim removed 1 base at V and 1 base at J, leaving 2 bases unmatched. Germline V gene sequence: CDR1 LGHNA, CDR2 YSLEER. As DNA, the CDR3 is TGCGCCAGCAGCCAAGCCGGACAGGGGAACACTGAAGCTTTCTTT. Translating it yields CASSQAGQGNTEAFF.

In this sample, this clone turned up once. The rearrangement uses TRBV30 and TRBJ2-2, with D perhaps given as TRBD1 or TRBD2 (6 bases each). Germline V gene data show CDR1 as GTSNPN and CDR2 as SVGIG (reference sequence). The CDR3 is 11 residues long. Trimming stripped 4 bases from V and 7 bases from J, with 7 bases between. CDR3: CAWKGGGELFF. As DNA, the CDR3 is TGTGCCTGGAAGGGGGGCGGGGAGCTGTTTTTT.

The rearrangement joins TRBV7-2 to TRBJ2-1, with 8 bases fitting TRBD1. This CDR3 contains 16 residues. Looked up from germline, CDR1 is SGHTA and CDR2 is FQGNSA. Trimming took 5 bases from V and 6 from J; bases not matched to a gene: 12. The CDR3 loop is CASSPQTGVRINEQFF. CDR3 nucleotide sequence: TGTGCCAGCAGCCCCCAGACAGGGGTAAGAATCAATGAGCAGTTCTTC.

The rearrangement uses TRBV5-6 and TRBJ1-6; 8 bases are a match to TRBD1. There are 16 residues in the CDR3. The V gene end was trimmed by 4 bases and the J gene end by 10 bases; junction bases not matched to a gene: 13. The germline V gene encodes CDR1 SGHDT and CDR2 YYEEEE. In DNA, the CDR3 is TGTGCCAGCAGCATCGGGACAGGCCAACCCGCATCACCCCTCCACTTT. Encoded protein: CASSIGTGQPASPLHF.

CDR3 sequence: CASAGLGTEAFF. In DNA, the CDR3 is TGTGCCAGCGCGGGCCTGGGGACTGAAGCTTTCTTT. The chain uses TRBV7-9 and TRBJ1-1; D ambiguous. The germline V and J ends were trimmed by 8 bases and 5 bases, with 12 bases remaining between them. CDR3 length: 12 amino acids. Germline V gene sequence: CDR1 SEHNR, CDR2 FQNEAQ (reference sequence). The full variable domain, its missing parts supplied by reference TRBV7-9 and TRBJ1-1, is DTGVSQNPRHKITKRGQNVTFRCDPISEHNRLYWYRQTLGQGPEFLTYFQNEAQLEKSRLLSDRFSAERPKGSFSTLEIQRTEQGDSAMYLCASAGLGTEAFFGQGTRLTVV.

The chain joins TRBV6-1 to TRBJ1-5; a possible D gene is TRBD1 (5 bases). The CDR3 length is 15 residues. V was trimmed by 6 bases and J by 4 bases, leaving 16 bases between them. Germline CDR1 and CDR2: MNHNS and SASEGT. CDR3 DNA sequence: TGTGCCAGCAGGGAGTTTGGGGGAACTAATCAGCCCCAGCATTTT. It encodes CASREFGGTNQPQHF.

The chain is built from TRBV7-8 and TRBJ1-1; possible D gene TRBD1, 5 bases. V was shortened by 5 bases and J by 8 bases, with 12 bases between the two germline ends. CDR3 length: 12 residues. Germline assignment: CDR1 SGHVS and CDR2 FQNEAQ. The CDR3, as DNA: TGTGCCAGCAGCCAGGCCCGGGGCGAAGCTTTCTTT. Protein sequence: CASSQARGEAFF. The full variable domain, completed using reference TRBV7-8 and TRBJ1-1, is GAGVSQSPRYKVAKRGQDVALRCDPISGHVSLFWYQQALGQGPEFLTYFQNEAQLDKSGLPSDRFFAERPEGSVSTLKIQRTQQEDSAVYLCASSQARGEAFFGQGTRLTVV.

V gene TRBV2 combines with J gene TRBJ1-3, with D unresolved. Germline V CDR1 and CDR2: SNHLY, FYNNEI. The CDR3 totals 16 residues. V was trimmed by 7 bases and J by 0 bases, leaving 16 bases between them. Written as DNA, the CDR3 is TGTGCCAGCATGGCAGGTCATTCCGCCTCTGGAAACACCATATATTTT. As protein: CASMAGHSASGNTIYF.